What follows are 30 T cell receptor beta chains derived from one specimen sequenced in a study of T cell responses to AZD1222 COVID-19 vaccine. Sequencing was performed with immunoSEQ multiplex PCR; in TCRdb, only in-frame clones are kept and a portion is missing. The repertoire holds approximately 140,000 clones, with over 90% as singletons. The sequences come from peripheral blood, collected on day 0 of AZD1222 vaccination. The source of these receptors is an adult in good health.

The chain carries TRBV6-5 and TRBJ1-1; unclear D gene. The V end was cut by 6 bases, the J end by 12 bases, with 20 bases between. The CDR3 sequence is 13 residues long. CDR1 and CDR2 from the germline V gene are MNHEY and SVGAGI. In DNA form, the CDR3 reads TGTGCCAGCAGCTTCAATTCTGCCGGCACATCTTTCTTT. This gives the protein CASSFNSAGTSFF.

This chain joins TRBV13 and TRBJ2-1, with D hard to call. Looked up from germline, CDR1 is PRHDT and CDR2 is FYEKMQ (reference sequence). V lost 0 bases to trimming and J lost 0 bases, with 6 bases between them. The CDR3 totals 15 residues. The CDR3: CASSLGGSSYNEQFF. DNA for the CDR3: TGTGCCAGCAGCTTAGGGGGAAGCTCCTACAATGAGCAGTTCTTC.

The chain joins TRBV4-3 to TRBJ1-2; 8 positions agree with TRBD1. V lost 0 bases, J lost 8 bases, and 11 bases stayed unmatched. Germline CDR1 is LGHNA and CDR2 is YSLEER. The CDR3 spans 16 residues. The CDR3 DNA follows: TGCGCCAGCAGCCAAGATCCGCAGGGGGCGTTAATCGGCTACACCTTC. Translating gives CASSQDPQGALIGYTF.

This rearrangement joins TRBV9 to TRBJ1-4; 9 nucleotides match TRBD1. CDR3 length: 15 residues. Trimming at V came to 4 bases and at J to 7 bases, leaving 8 bases not matched to a gene. Germline V gives CDR1 SGDLS, CDR2 YYNGEE. CDR3 nucleotides: TGTGCCAGCAGCACCTTGGACAGGGGAAGTGAAAAACTGTTTTTT. It encodes CASSTLDRGSEKLFF. Filled out from reference TRBV9 and TRBJ1-4, the complete variable domain reads DSGVTQTPKHLITATGQRVTLRCSPRSGDLSVYWYQQSLDQGLQFLIQYYNGEERAKGNILERFSAQQFPDLHSELNLSSLELGDSALYFCASSTLDRGSEKLFFGSGTQLSVL.

The V and J genes are TRBV28 and TRBJ2-5; 9 bases map to TRBD2. Germline V gene lookup returns CDR1 MDHEN and CDR2 SYDVKM. The CDR3 loop spans 14 amino acids. With V trimmed by 4 bases and J by 5 bases, 5 bases remained unmatched. The CDR3 nucleotides are TGTGCCAGCAGTTGGGGACTAGCTTGGGAGACCCAGTACTTC. As protein: CASSWGLAWETQYF.

CDR3 amino acids: CASTKDRIPYEQYF. DNA for the CDR3: TGTGCCAGCACCAAGGACAGAATCCCCTACGAGCAGTACTTC. The V gene is TRBV6-5, the J gene TRBJ2-7; a possible D gene is TRBD1 (6 bases). CDR1 is MNHEY, CDR2 SVGAGI, per germline. V lost 7 bases and J lost 2, with 15 bases in between. The CDR3 length is 14 residues.

The count of this clone is one. The CDR3 region is CASSLKGANSYEQYF. In nucleotides, the CDR3 is TGTGCCAGCAGTTTAAAGGGGGCCAACTCCTACGAGCAGTACTTC. The chain carries TRBV27 and TRBJ2-7, with TRBD1 matching 7 bases. Germline assignment: CDR1 MNHEY and CDR2 SMNVEV (reference sequence). V shed 2 bases, J shed 0 bases, and the junction held 4 bases outside the gene matches. The CDR3 runs to 15 residues.

This clone showed up just once. The same CDR3 also results from other DNA sequences found in this sample. J is TRBJ2-7 and V is TRBV30; 7 nucleotides line up with TRBD1. With V trimmed by 2 bases and J by 0 bases, 1 base remained unmatched. The CDR3 runs to 13 residues. The germline gives CDR1 GTSNPN, CDR2 SVGIG (reference sequence). The DNA of the CDR3 is TGTGCCTGGAGTTGGGACAGCTCCTACGAGCAGTACTTC. Its translation is CAWSWDSSYEQYF.

This rearrangement joins TRBV6-2 or TRBV6-3 to TRBJ2-7; D is undetermined. CDR1 MNHEY and CDR2 SVGEGT come from the germline V gene. CDR3 length equals 13 residues. Trimming took 4 bases from V and 2 from J, leaving 9 bases between them. For the CDR3, the DNA is TGTGCCAGCAGTTTTGACCAGACCTACGAGCAGTACTTC. Translating it yields CASSFDQTYEQYF.

The chain links TRBV28 to TRBJ2-3; TRBD2 agrees at 11 bases. Germline values: CDR1 MDHEN, CDR2 SYDVKM. The CDR3 sequence is 18 residues long. V trimming: 3 bases; J trimming: 2 bases; junction bases outside the gene matches: 10. As DNA, the CDR3 is TGTGCCAGCAGTTTGATTAATAGCGGGAGGGGCCACACAGATACGCAGTATTTT. It codes for CASSLINSGRGHTDTQYF.

V usage is TRBV5-1 and J usage is TRBJ2-7, with D maybe TRBD2 (7 bases). V was trimmed by 2 bases and J by 4 bases, leaving 19 bases between them. This CDR3 region has 16 residues. Germline V CDR1 and CDR2: SGHRS, YFSETQ. Written as DNA, the CDR3 is TGCGCCAGCAGCTTTTTCCCCACGGGGGGCGAGTACGAGCAGTACTTC. Its protein is CASSFFPTGGEYEQYF. Full variable domain (rest looked up from reference TRBV5-1 and TRBJ2-7): KAGVTQTPRYLIKTRGQQVTLSCSPISGHRSVSWYQQTPGQGLQFLFEYFSETQRNKGNFPGRFSGRQFSNSRSEMNVSTLELGDSALYLCASSFFPTGGEYEQYFGPGTRLTVT.

This sequence joins TRBV5-6 and TRBJ1-3; no reliable D call. This CDR3 contains 16 residues. Germline CDR1 is SGHDT and CDR2 is YYEEEE. Trimming left V 2 bases short and J 0 bases short, with 12 bases between. The CDR3 sequence: CASSLEVHGSGNTIYF. For the CDR3, the DNA is TGTGCCAGCAGCTTAGAAGTTCACGGCTCTGGAAACACCATATATTTT.

The genes are TRBV7-9 and TRBJ1-5; TRBD1 matches 10 bases. Germline V lookup: CDR1 SEHNR, CDR2 FQNEAQ (reference sequence). V gave up 5 bases and J gave up 6 bases; unmatched junction bases: 4. The CDR3 is 14 amino acids. CDR3 residues: CASSLGQGFQPQHF. In DNA form, the CDR3 reads TGTGCCAGCAGCCTGGGACAGGGGTTTCAGCCCCAGCATTTT.

The rearrangement links TRBV10-2 to TRBJ2-2, with 7 bases that match TRBD2. This CDR3 region has 15 residues. Losses at the gene ends were 7 bases for V and 6 bases for J; bases not matched to a gene: 11. The V gene's germline CDR1 is WSHSY and CDR2 SAAADI. The CDR3 spells CASKSRGRGAGELFF. CDR3 coding DNA: TGCGCCAGCAAAAGTCGGGGGAGGGGTGCCGGGGAGCTGTTTTTT.

The chain has TRBV5-1 and TRBJ2-2, with 8 bases identical to TRBD2. Trimming at V came to 5 bases and at J to 2 bases, leaving 11 bases not matched to a gene. The CDR3 is made up of 17 amino acids. Per the germline V gene, CDR1 is SGHRS and CDR2 is YFSETQ. The CDR3 here is CASSPRLAGGNTGELFF. The CDR3 nucleotides are TGCGCCAGCAGTCCCCGGCTGGCGGGAGGTAACACCGGGGAGCTGTTTTTT.

This chain connects TRBV5-8 to TRBJ1-5; D gene ambiguous. V gave up 0 bases and J gave up 9 bases, with 4 bases separating them. Germline V CDR1 and CDR2: SGHTS, YDEGEE. The CDR3 extends over 11 amino acids. The CDR3 DNA reads TGTGCCAGCAGCTTGGAGGCGCCCCAGCATTTT. Amino acids: CASSLEAPQHF.

The chain carries TRBV30 and TRBJ1-2; TRBD1 aligns across 7 bases. V trimming: 0 bases; J trimming: 0 bases; junction bases outside the gene matches: 7. CDR1 and CDR2 from the germline V gene are GTSNPN and SVGIG (reference sequence). The CDR3 runs to 16 residues. CDR3 sequence reads: CAWSVRGGGANYGYTF. Written as DNA, the CDR3 is TGTGCCTGGAGTGTACGAGGAGGGGGCGCTAACTATGGCTACACCTTC. The full variable domain, with the rest looked up from reference TRBV30 and TRBJ1-2, is SQTIHQWPATLVQPVGSPLSLECTVEGTSNPNLYWYRQAAGRGLQLLFYSVGIGQISSEVPQNLSASRPQDRQFILSSKKLLLSDSGFYLCAWSVRGGGANYGYTFGSGTRLTVV.

As DNA, the CDR3 is TGTGCCAGCAGCTTTTGGAGGGGTTCTGGAAACACCATATATTTT. The encoded protein is CASSFWRGSGNTIYF. The chain has TRBV5-5 and TRBJ1-3, with D tentatively TRBD1 (5 bases). The length of the CDR3 is 15 residues. CDR1 is SGHKS, CDR2 YYEKEE, per germline (reference sequence). Trimming stripped 2 bases from V and 1 base from J, with 10 bases between.

The chain is built from TRBV29-1 and TRBJ2-7, with a possible D match to TRBD1 (5 bases). The V end lost 1 base, the J end lost 6 bases, and 10 bases lay between the germline ends. CDR3 length equals 12 residues. Germline V CDR1 and CDR2: SQVTM, ANQGSEA. The CDR3 loop is CSVEGQGGEQYF. Written as DNA, the CDR3 is TGCAGCGTTGAAGGGCAGGGCGGCGAGCAGTACTTC.

The chain joins TRBV27 to TRBJ1-1, with D possibly being TRBD1 (5 bases). CDR3 size: 16 residues. Trimming removed 0 bases at V and 3 bases at J, with 14 bases between. CDR1 is MNHEY and CDR2 is SMNVEV in the germline V gene (reference sequence). DNA of the CDR3: TGTGCCAGCAGTTTATCGACCCCGCCGGGACACACTGAAGCTTTCTTT. This codes for CASSLSTPPGHTEAFF.

This clone is classed as large. The chain has TRBV10-3 and TRBJ1-5; 7 bases agree with TRBD1. Germline V gene data show CDR1 as ENHRY and CDR2 as SYGVKD. The CDR3 is made up of 14 amino acids. The junction had 7 bases not matched to a gene; V was cut back by 11 bases and J by 0 bases. The CDR3 DNA sequence: TGTGCCGCCAGCACAGGGGATAGCAATCAGCCCCAGCATTTT. Translating gives CAASTGDSNQPQHF.

The chain employs TRBV7-6 and TRBJ2-3; no reliable D call. Germline CDR1 SGHVS, CDR2 FNYEAQ. Trimming stripped 1 base from V and 2 bases from J, with 4 bases between. The CDR3 spans 13 residues. This CDR3 is CASSLVDTDTQYF. The CDR3 DNA sequence: TGTGCCAGCAGCTTAGTTGACACAGATACGCAGTATTTT.

This chain joins TRBV4-1 and TRBJ1-3, with D tentatively TRBD1 (6 bases). V was cut by 7 bases and J by 2 bases, with 21 bases left in between. This CDR3 region has 17 residues. Germline CDR1 MGHRA, CDR2 YSYEKL. CDR3 sequence (DNA): TGCGCCAGCACCCTATTCCCTAAAACAGGGACTGGAAACACCATATATTTT. Protein sequence: CASTLFPKTGTGNTIYF.

This sequence joins TRBV20-1 and TRBJ1-4; D is ambiguous. The CDR3 spans 10 residues. Trimming took 0 bases from V and 7 from J, leaving 0 bases between them. The germline CDR1 and CDR2 sequences are DFQATT and SNEGSKA (reference sequence). CDR3 nucleotides: TGCAGTGCTAGAGATGAAAAACTGTTTTTT. Translating gives CSARDEKLFF.

This chain joins TRBV5-1 and TRBJ2-3; D unresolved. Germline CDR1 and CDR2: SGHRS and YFSETQ. This CDR3 comprises 16 residues. Trimming took 4 bases from V and 0 from J, leaving 15 bases between them. The CDR3 DNA reads TGCGCCAGCAGCCCAGGTGAAGGAGCTAGCACAGATACGCAGTATTTT. Translating gives CASSPGEGASTDTQYF.

The V call is TRBV5-6, the J call TRBJ2-1; tentatively, D is TRBD2 (6 bases). CDR3 size: 14 residues. Germline V gene sequence: CDR1 SGHDT, CDR2 YYEEEE. Between the trimmed V and J ends, which lost 4 bases and 4 bases, there was a span of 12 bases. In DNA form, the CDR3 reads TGTGCCAGCAGCGACGGGACTTCTTACAATGAGCAGTTCTTC. Protein product: CASSDGTSYNEQFF. Supplemented by reference TRBV5-6 and TRBJ2-1, the full variable domain reads DAGVTQSPTHLIKTRGQQVTLRCSPKSGHDTVSWYQQALGQGPQFIFQYYEEEERQRGNFPDRFSGHQFPNYSSELNVNALLLGDSALYLCASSDGTSYNEQFFGPGTRLTVL.

V usage is TRBV29-1 and J usage is TRBJ2-1; 8 bases line up with TRBD1. The germline V gene has CDR1 SQVTM and CDR2 ANQGSEA. V dropped 7 bases and J dropped 6; count of bases not matched to a gene: 14. This CDR3 has 15 amino acids. CDR3 in amino acids: CSADPDRAGFNEQFF. The CDR3, as DNA: TGCAGCGCCGATCCGGACAGGGCGGGGTTCAATGAGCAGTTCTTC.

The J gene is TRBJ1-3, the V gene TRBV6-5; the D is unclear. Germline V gene sequence: CDR1 MNHEY, CDR2 SVGAGI. The V gene lost 4 bases and the J gene lost 0 bases, with 7 bases spanning the gap. The CDR3 loop spans 14 amino acids. Here the CDR3 reads CASSSPYSGNTIYF. The CDR3 DNA sequence: TGTGCCAGCAGTTCTCCTTACTCTGGAAACACCATATATTTT.

The chain joins TRBV7-3 to TRBJ1-6; weak D call: TRBD1 (5 bases). CDR3 length: 18 amino acids. Trimming stripped 4 bases from V and 0 bases from J, with 16 bases between. Germline values: CDR1 SGHTA, CDR2 FQGTGA. CDR3: CASSSRGPTSSYNSPLHF. The CDR3 DNA reads as TGTGCCAGCAGCTCAAGGGGACCGACGAGCTCCTATAATTCACCCCTCCACTTT.

The rearrangement links TRBV9 to TRBJ2-7, with TRBD1 identical over 9 bases. Per germline, CDR1 SGDLS and CDR2 YYNGEE. V shed 4 bases and J 6 bases; nucleotides not matched to a gene: 5. The CDR3 spans 13 residues. The CDR3 region is CASSTLDRGEQYF. CDR3 nucleotide sequence: TGTGCCAGCAGCACCCTGGACAGGGGCGAGCAGTACTTC.